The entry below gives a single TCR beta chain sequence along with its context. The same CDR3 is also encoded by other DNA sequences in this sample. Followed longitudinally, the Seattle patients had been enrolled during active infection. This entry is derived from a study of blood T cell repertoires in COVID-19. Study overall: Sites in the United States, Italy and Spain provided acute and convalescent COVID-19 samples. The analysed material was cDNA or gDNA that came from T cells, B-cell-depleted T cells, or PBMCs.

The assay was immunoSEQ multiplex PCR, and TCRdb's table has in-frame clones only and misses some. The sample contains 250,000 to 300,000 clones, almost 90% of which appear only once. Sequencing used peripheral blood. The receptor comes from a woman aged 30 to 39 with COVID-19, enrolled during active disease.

CDR3 DNA: TGTGCCAGCAGTTTAAGCGGGACCTACGAGCAGTACTTC. This translates into CASSLSGTYEQYF. This rearrangement joins TRBV12-3 or TRBV12-4 to TRBJ2-7, with 7 bases fitting TRBD2. The CDR3 totals 13 residues. J was trimmed by 2 bases and V by 2 bases; bases with no gene match: 0.